This T cell receptor (beta chain) was sequenced in a study of T cells in Graves' hyperthyroidism and ophthalmopathy. The study, taken as a whole, reports: Before onset, by a median of about six months, the model predicted ophthalmopathy.

This clonotype was seen many times. Antigen specificity is unknown. This CDR3 has 13 residues. Germline CDR1 is SGHDT and CDR2 is YYEEEE. V was clipped by 4 bases and J by 8 bases, with 14 bases between them. TCR beta CDR3 regions were amplified from RNA. The TCR CDR3 was amplified in a first-round RT-PCR using the HTBI primer set. MiXCR was run by TCRdb on the multiplex PCR reads, yielding one entry per CDR3 protein. The sample comprises 250,000 to 300,000 distinct CDR3 sequences, 15% to 20% of which are singletons, and around 58% rests with the top ten. Sequencing used blood. The clonotype originates from a woman aged 60-75 years with Graves' ophthalmopathy. The chain uses TRBV5-6 and TRBJ2-3, with D possibly called TRBD1 or TRBD2 (5 bases each). The CDR3 sequence is CASSPRVGATQYF. CDR3 nucleotides: TGTGCCAGCAGCCCGAGGGTAGGGGCTACGCAGTATTTT.